This T cell receptor beta chain comes out of a study of T cells in Graves' hyperthyroidism and ophthalmopathy. Findings of the study overall: Most clonotypes expanded in the thyroid (above 0.001) were also present in blood. The model predicted ophthalmopathy a median roughly six months before onset.

Researchers took RNA transcripts and amplified the TCR beta CDR3 regions from them. The HTBI set primed first-round TCR CDR3 RT-PCR. TCRdb redid the calling of the multiplex PCR reads with MiXCR, one entry per CDR3 protein. The data show under 300,000 distinct CDR3 sequences, about 20% seen once. About this clonotype: Its specificity is not known.

Sequences were obtained from blood. This clonotype was sampled from a man aged 25-45 years with Graves' ophthalmopathy.

As DNA, the CDR3 is TGTGCCAGCAGTGAAGTTAGCGGGCGGTACAATGAGCAGTTCTTC. This translates into CASSEVSGRYNEQFF. V usage is TRBV2 and J usage is TRBJ2-1; TRBD2 aligns across 7 bases. The V gene end was trimmed by 1 base and the J gene end by 4 bases; junction bases not matched to a gene: 4. Germline CDR1 and CDR2: SNHLY and FYNNEI. The CDR3 consists of 15 residues.